Listed below are T cell receptor beta chains from one sample, sequenced in a study of shared clonotypes between healthy human individuals. Sequenced by immunoSEQ multiplex PCR; TCRdb stores in-frame clones only, minus some. The sample carries about 2,500,000 clones, around 90% recorded once. Sequences were obtained from naive CD4+ T cells sorted from blood. The receptors come from a man in his late teens or twenties in good health. Both conserved end residues are part of each CDR3. D genes are given only for firm matches. Part of the rows lack a size; the others show once, few, many or a class for expanded clones.

D gene | CDR3 length | J gene | V gene | clone size | CDR3 DNA | CDR3 protein
- | 16 | TRBJ1-1 | TRBV28 | - | TGTGCCAGCAGTTTCCTTGCACAGTTGGGGAACACTGAAGCTTTCTTT | CASSFLAQLGNTEAFF
- | 17 | TRBJ2-2 | TRBV15 | - | TGTGCCACCAGCAGAGAAGTTTTGGGTTATGGTGACGGGGAGCTGTTTTTT | CATSREVLGYGDGELFF
- | 12 | TRBJ2-7 | TRBV29-1 | - | TGCAGCGTTGAAGGGACCCCATACGAGCAGTACTTC | CSVEGTPYEQYF
- | 14 | TRBJ1-2 | TRBV2 | - | TGTGCCAGCAGTGAAGCGGACCTTAACTATGGCTACACCTTC | CASSEADLNYGYTF
TRBD1 | 17 | TRBJ1-1 | TRBV7-9 | - | TGTGCCAGCAGCTTAGCTCTGGACAGGGGGCTGAACACTGAAGCTTTCTTT | CASSLALDRGLNTEAFF
- | 17 | TRBJ1-4 | TRBV6-1 | - | TGTGCCAGCAGTGAAGCTTGGCAGGGAGGGAGTAATGAAAAACTGTTTTTT | CASSEAWQGGSNEKLFF
- | 15 | TRBJ2-1 | TRBV28 | - | TGTGCCAGCAGCTCCGGGGGTTTGGTGGACAATGAGCAGTTCTTC | CASSSGGLVDNEQFF
TRBD2 | 13 | TRBJ2-3 | TRBV9 | - | TGTGCCAGCAGCCGCGTCGGGGAGGGTACGCAGTATTTT | CASSRVGEGTQYF
- | 16 | TRBJ1-4 | TRBV7-9 | - | TGTGCCAGCAGCTTAACATTCAGATCAACTAATGAAAAACTGTTTTTT | CASSLTFRSTNEKLFF
- | 14 | TRBJ1-3 | TRBV5-1 | - | TGCGCCAGCAGCTTACAAACGGGAGGAAACACCATATATTTT | CASSLQTGGNTIYF
- | 15 | TRBJ2-7 | TRBV28 | - | TGTGCCAGCAATTCTAAGGGCCGTGCCTCCTACGAGCAGTACTTC | CASNSKGRASYEQYF
- | 19 | TRBJ2-2 | TRBV5-1 | - | TGCGCCAGCAGCTTGGACATTTGGCAGGGGAAGGGGAACACCGGGGAGCTGTTTTTT | CASSLDIWQGKGNTGELFF
- | 15 | TRBJ2-7 | TRBV2 | - | TGTGCCAGCAGTGTACTGGGGGCATTGACCTACGAGCAGTACTTC | CASSVLGALTYEQYF
TRBD1 | 16 | TRBJ1-4 | TRBV6-1 | - | TGTGCCAGCAGTGACCCTTCTTTAGGGGGCCGTGAAAAACTGTTTTTT | CASSDPSLGGREKLFF
- | 11 | TRBJ1-2 | TRBV30 | - | TGTGCCTGGAGTGTTTCGGGTGGCTACACCTTC | CAWSVSGGYTF
- | 12 | TRBJ2-7 | TRBV11-3 | - | TGTGCCAGCAGCTTAGAAGGAGGTCAGCAGTACTTC | CASSLEGGQQYF
TRBD2 | 16 | TRBJ2-3 | TRBV5-1 | once | TGCGCCAGCAGCTTGGCCCCTAGCGGGACGGCAGATACGCAGTATTTT | CASSLAPSGTADTQYF
- | 14 | TRBJ2-2 | TRBV5-1 | - | TGCGCCAGCAGCTTCGGACATAACACCGGGGAGCTGTTTTTT | CASSFGHNTGELFF